This T cell receptor (beta chain) derives from a study of regulatory and conventional T cells in RAG deficiency. The J segment lost 2 bases and the V segment lost 3 bases, leaving 4 bases of the junction unmatched. The germline V gene encodes CDR1 KGHSH and CDR2 LQKENI. The CDR3 spans 15 residues. The data were produced by immunoSEQ multiplex PCR, yet TCRdb's version contains in-frame clones alone and is incomplete. The table lists tens of thousands of clones, roughly 96% of them singletons. Blood CD4+ CD25-low CD127-high conventional T cells supplied the genomic DNA template. Details on this clone: Antigen unknown.

General observations from the study: Omenn CD25-high CD127-low cells may be activated cells, not true Tregs. Other subsets showed roughly 10-fold reductions, but Treg unique TCR beta sequences fell 95 to 100-fold in these patients. Patient subsets had shorter CDR3s; Omenn Treg-Tconv overlap exceeded 85%.

The same sample was also used in a study of regulatory T cells. According to that study: Amplification used 52 TRBV primers and 13 TRBJ primers. Skewed V and J usage and few unique V-J pairs marked patient repertoires, most in Tregs.

Sample: CD25- CD4+ T cells sorted from blood. The rearrangement links TRBV18 to TRBJ2-1; 7 nucleotides align to TRBD2. This TCR derives from a human donor in good health. The CDR3 bases are TGTGCCAGCTCACCCCCCGGACTAGCCTACAATGAGCAGTTCTTC. As protein: CASSPPGLAYNEQFF.